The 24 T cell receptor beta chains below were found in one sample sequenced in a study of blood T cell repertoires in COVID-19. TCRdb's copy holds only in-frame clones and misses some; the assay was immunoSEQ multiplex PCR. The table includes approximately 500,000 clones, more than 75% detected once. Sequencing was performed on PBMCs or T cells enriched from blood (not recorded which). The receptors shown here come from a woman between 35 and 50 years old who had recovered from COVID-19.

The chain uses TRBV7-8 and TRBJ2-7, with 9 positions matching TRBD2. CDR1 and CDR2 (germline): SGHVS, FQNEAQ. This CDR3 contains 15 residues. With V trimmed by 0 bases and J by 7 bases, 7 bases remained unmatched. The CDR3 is CASSLALAGPLEQYF. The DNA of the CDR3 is TGTGCCAGCAGCTTAGCTCTAGCGGGGCCCTTGGAGCAGTACTTC.

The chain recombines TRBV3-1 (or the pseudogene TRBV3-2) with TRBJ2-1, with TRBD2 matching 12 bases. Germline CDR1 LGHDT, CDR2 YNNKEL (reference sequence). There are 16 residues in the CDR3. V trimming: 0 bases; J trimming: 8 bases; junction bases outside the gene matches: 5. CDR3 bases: TGTGCCAGCAGCCAAGATCCGGGACTAGCGGGCTATGAGCAGTTCTTC. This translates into CASSQDPGLAGYEQFF.

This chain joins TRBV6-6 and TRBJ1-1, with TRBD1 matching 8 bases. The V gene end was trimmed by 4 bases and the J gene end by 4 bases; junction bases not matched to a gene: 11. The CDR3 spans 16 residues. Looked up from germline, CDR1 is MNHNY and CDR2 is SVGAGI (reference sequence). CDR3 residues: CASSFFRGQGATEAFF. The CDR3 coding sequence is TGTGCCAGCAGTTTTTTTCGGGGCCAGGGGGCCACTGAAGCTTTCTTT.

CDR3 region: CASSMPDRGRSEAFF. The CDR3 DNA follows: TGTGCCAGTAGTATGCCAGACAGGGGGCGGAGTGAAGCTTTCTTT. This sequence joins TRBV19 and TRBJ1-1; 10 bases match TRBD1. The CDR3 is 15 amino acids. Germline CDR1 LNHDA, CDR2 SQIVND (reference sequence). Germline trimming cut 3 bases from V and 7 bases from J; bases unmatched to any gene: 8.

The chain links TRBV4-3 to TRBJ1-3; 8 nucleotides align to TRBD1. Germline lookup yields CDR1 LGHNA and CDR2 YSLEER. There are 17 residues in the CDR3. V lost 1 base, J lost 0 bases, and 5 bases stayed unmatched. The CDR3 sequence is CASSQGRTGHSGNTIYF. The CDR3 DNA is TGCGCCAGCAGCCAAGGGAGGACAGGGCACTCTGGAAACACCATATATTTT.

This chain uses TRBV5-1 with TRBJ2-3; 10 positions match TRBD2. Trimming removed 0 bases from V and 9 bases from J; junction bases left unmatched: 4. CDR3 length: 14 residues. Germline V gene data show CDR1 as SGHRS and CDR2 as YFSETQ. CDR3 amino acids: CASSLETSGQTQYF. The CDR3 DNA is TGCGCCAGCAGCTTGGAGACTAGCGGGCAGACGCAGTATTTT.

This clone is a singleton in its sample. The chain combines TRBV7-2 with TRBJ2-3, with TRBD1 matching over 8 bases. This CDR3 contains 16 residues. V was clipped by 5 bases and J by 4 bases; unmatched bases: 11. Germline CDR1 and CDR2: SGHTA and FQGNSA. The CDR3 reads CASSRPKTGVADTQYF. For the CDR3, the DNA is TGTGCCAGCAGCCGGCCGAAGACAGGGGTTGCAGATACGCAGTATTTT.

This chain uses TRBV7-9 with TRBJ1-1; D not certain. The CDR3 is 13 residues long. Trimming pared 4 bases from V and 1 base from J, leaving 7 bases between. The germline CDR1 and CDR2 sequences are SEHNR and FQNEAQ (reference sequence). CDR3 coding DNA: TGTGCCAGCAGCTCGGACTCGAACACTGAAGCTTTCTTT. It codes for CASSSDSNTEAFF.

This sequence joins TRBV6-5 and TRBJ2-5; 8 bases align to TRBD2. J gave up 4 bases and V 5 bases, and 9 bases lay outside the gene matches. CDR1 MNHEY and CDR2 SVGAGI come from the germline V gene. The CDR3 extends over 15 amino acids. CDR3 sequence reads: CASSPPGLGGETQYF. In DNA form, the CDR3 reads TGTGCCAGCAGTCCCCCGGGACTAGGGGGAGAGACCCAGTACTTC.

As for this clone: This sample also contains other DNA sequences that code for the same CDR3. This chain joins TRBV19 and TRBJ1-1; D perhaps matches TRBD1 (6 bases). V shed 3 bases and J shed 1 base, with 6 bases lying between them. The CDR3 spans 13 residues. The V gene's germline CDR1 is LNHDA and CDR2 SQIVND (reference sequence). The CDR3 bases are TGTGCCAGTAGTATGACAGGGAACACTGAAGCTTTCTTT. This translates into CASSMTGNTEAFF.

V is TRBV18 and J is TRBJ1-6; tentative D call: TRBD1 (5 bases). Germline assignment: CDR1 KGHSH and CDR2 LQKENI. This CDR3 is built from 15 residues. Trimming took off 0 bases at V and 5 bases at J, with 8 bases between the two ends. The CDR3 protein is CASSPPGGDNSPLHF. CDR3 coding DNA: TGTGCCAGCTCACCACCGGGGGGAGATAATTCACCCCTCCACTTT.

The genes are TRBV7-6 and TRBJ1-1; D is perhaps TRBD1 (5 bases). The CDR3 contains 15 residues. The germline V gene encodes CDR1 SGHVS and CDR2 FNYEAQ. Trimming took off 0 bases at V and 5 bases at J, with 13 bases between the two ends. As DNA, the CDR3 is TGTGCCAGCAGCTTAGCGGCAGGGTTGTATACTGAAGCTTTCTTT. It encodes CASSLAAGLYTEAFF.

CDR3 loop: CASSQGLAGSYEQYF. For the CDR3, the DNA is TGTGCCAGCAGCCAGGGACTAGCGGGGTCCTACGAGCAGTACTTC. The rearrangement uses TRBV11-2 and TRBJ2-7; 13 bases agree with TRBD2. V shed 5 bases, J shed 1 base, and the junction held 2 bases outside the gene matches. Germline assignment: CDR1 SGHAT and CDR2 FQNNGV. The CDR3 is 15 amino acids. Supplemented by reference TRBV11-2 and TRBJ2-7, the full variable domain reads EAGVAQSPRYKIIEKRQSVAFWCNPISGHATLYWYQQILGQGPKLLIQFQNNGVVDDSQLPKDRFSAERLKGVDSTLKIQPAKLEDSAVYLCASSQGLAGSYEQYFGPGTRLTVT.

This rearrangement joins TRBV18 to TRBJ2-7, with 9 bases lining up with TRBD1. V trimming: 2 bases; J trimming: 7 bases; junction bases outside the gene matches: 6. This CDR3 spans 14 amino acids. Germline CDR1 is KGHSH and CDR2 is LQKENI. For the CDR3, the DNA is TGTGCCAGCTCACCAGGGACAGGGATGTGGGAGCAGTACTTC. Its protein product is CASSPGTGMWEQYF.

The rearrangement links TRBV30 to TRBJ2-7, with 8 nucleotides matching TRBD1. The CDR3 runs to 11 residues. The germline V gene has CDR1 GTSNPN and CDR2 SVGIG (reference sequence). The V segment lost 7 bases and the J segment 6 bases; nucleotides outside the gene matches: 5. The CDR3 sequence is CALQGVGEQYF. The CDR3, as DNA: TGTGCCTTACAGGGGGTGGGCGAGCAGTACTTC. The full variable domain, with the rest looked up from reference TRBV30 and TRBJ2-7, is SQTIHQWPATLVQPVGSPLSLECTVEGTSNPNLYWYRQAAGRGLQLLFYSVGIGQISSEVPQNLSASRPQDRQFILSSKKLLLSDSGFYLCALQGVGEQYFGPGTRLTVT.

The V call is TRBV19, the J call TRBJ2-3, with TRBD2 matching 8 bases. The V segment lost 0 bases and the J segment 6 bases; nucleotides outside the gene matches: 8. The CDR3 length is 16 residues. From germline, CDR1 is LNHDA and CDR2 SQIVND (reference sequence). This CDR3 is CASSIDQYGGRDTQYF. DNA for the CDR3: TGTGCCAGTAGTATAGATCAGTACGGCGGGAGGGATACGCAGTATTTT.

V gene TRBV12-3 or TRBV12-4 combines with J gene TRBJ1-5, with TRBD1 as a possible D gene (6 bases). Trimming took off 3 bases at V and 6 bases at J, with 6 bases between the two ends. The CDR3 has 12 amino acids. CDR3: CASSFRGQPQHF. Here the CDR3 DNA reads TGTGCCAGCAGTTTCAGGGGTCAGCCCCAGCATTTT.

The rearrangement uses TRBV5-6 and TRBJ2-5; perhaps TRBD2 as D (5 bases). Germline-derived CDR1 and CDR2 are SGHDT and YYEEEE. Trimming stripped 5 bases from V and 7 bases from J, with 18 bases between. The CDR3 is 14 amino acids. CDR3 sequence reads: CASRPYNLRGTQYF. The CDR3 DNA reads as TGTGCCAGCAGGCCCTATAATTTACGGGGGACCCAGTACTTC.

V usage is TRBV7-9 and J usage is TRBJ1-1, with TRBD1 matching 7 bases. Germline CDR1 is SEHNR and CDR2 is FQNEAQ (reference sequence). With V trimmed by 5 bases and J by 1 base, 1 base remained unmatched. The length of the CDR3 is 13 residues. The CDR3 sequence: CASSQGGNTEAFF. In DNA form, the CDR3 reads TGTGCCAGCAGCCAGGGGGGGAACACTGAAGCTTTCTTT. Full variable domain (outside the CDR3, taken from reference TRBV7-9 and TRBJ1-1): DTGVSQNPRHKITKRGQNVTFRCDPISEHNRLYWYRQTLGQGPEFLTYFQNEAQLEKSRLLSDRFSAERPKGSFSTLEIQRTEQGDSAMYLCASSQGGNTEAFFGQGTRLTVV.

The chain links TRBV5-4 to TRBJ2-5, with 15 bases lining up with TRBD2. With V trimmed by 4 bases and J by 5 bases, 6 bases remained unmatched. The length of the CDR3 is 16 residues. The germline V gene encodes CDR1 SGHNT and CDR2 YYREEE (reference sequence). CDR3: CASSMGLAGGGETQYF. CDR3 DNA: TGTGCCAGCAGCATGGGACTAGCGGGAGGAGGGGAGACCCAGTACTTC.

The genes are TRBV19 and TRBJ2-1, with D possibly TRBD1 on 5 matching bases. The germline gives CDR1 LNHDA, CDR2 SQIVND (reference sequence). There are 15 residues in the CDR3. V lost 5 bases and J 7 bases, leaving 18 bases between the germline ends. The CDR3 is CASSPNLGHPNEQFF. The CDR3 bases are TGTGCCAGTAGTCCGAACCTAGGACACCCGAATGAGCAGTTCTTC.

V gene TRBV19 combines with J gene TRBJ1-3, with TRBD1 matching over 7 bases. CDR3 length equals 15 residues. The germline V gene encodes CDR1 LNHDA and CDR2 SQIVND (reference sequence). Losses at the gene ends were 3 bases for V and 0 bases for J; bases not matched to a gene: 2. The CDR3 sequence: CASSMGQSSGNTIYF. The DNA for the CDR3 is TGTGCCAGTAGTATGGGACAGAGCTCTGGAAACACCATATATTTT.

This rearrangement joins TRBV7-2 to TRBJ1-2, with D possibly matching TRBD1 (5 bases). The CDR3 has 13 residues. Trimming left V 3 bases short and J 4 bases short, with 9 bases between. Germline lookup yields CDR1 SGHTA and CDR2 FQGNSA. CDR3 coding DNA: TGTGCCAGCAGCTTGAAGGGGTTCTATGGCTACACCTTC. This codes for CASSLKGFYGYTF.

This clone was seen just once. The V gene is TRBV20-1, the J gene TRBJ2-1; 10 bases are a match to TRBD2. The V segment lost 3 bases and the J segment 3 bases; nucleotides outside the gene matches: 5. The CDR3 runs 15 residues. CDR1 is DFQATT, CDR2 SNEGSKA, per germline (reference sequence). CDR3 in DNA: TGCAGTGCTAGTACCCTAGCGGGAGACTACAATGAGCAGTTCTTC. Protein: CSASTLAGDYNEQFF.